The present entry profiles one T cell receptor (beta chain) with its context. J was trimmed by 7 bases and V by 4 bases; bases with no gene match: 6. CDR1 and CDR2 from the germline V gene are LNHNV and YYDKDF (reference sequence). This CDR3 is built from 16 residues. Template switching with 5'RACE generated the TCR cDNA and added a universal primer site and UMIs. Each CDR3 protein is one row after TCRdb ran MiXCR on the 5' RACE reads. In the table there are more than 65,000 distinct CDR3 sequences, more than 10% of which are singletons. The sample belongs to a study of T cells after yellow fever vaccination. Broader study findings: Abundant clonotypes from the bulk population could get into FACS-sorted repertoires as contaminants. Among primary-vaccination clones, most reappeared after the booster, at approximately 96% for CD4 and under 90% for CD8.

The chain couples TRBV15 to TRBJ2-1; TRBD2 aligns across 14 bases. The origin of this receptor is a man aged 18-30 years who received the YFV17D yellow fever vaccine. Sequences were derived from CD8+ T cells not binding an NS4B(214-222) dextramer, sorted from PBMCs, sampled approximately 22 days after the first yellow fever vaccination. The CDR3 DNA is TGTGCCACCAGCAAGGGGACTAGCGGGAGATGGAATGAGCAGTTCTTC. Protein sequence: CATSKGTSGRWNEQFF.